This entry lists 11 T cell receptor beta chains sequenced from one sample in a study of T-cell reconstitution after alpha-beta-depleted transplantation in children. Researchers prepared the TCRbeta library using unique molecular identifiers, the study reports. TCRdb fed the PCR reads into MiXCR, producing one record per CDR3 protein. Of approximately 300,000 distinct CDR3 sequences listed, over 9.5% are singletons. The sequences come from PBMCs, collected before TCRalphabeta/CD19-depleted stem cell transplant. The receptors shown here come from a boy in the first two years of life with acute myeloid leukemia, due to receive a stem cell transplant.

This clonotype was counted at least ten times. This rearrangement joins TRBV4-3 to TRBJ2-5; 8 bases align to TRBD2. Per the germline V gene, CDR1 is LGHNA and CDR2 is YSLEER. Trimming removed 0 bases from V and 4 bases from J; junction bases left unmatched: 4. The CDR3 loop spans 15 amino acids. In nucleotides, the CDR3 is TGCGCCAGCAGCCAAGAATCGAGCGGGAGAGAGACCCAGTACTTC. This translates into CASSQESSGRETQYF.

The V gene is TRBV2, the J gene TRBJ1-5, with D perhaps TRBD1 (6 bases). Germline V gives CDR1 SNHLY, CDR2 FYNNEI. This CDR3 has 14 residues. Between the trimmed V and J ends, which lost 6 bases and 3 bases, there was a span of 12 bases. CDR3 in amino acids: CASRLGGSNQPQHF. The CDR3 DNA reads as TGTGCCAGCAGGCTAGGGGGGTCCAATCAGCCCCAGCATTTT.

Points on this clonotype: This sequence may be a read error, since a much larger clone differs from it by one base. The chain is built from TRBV3-1 and TRBJ2-5, with D perhaps TRBD2 (5 bases). The CDR3 is made up of 15 amino acids. Germline assignment: CDR1 LGHDT and CDR2 YNNKEL (reference sequence). V dropped 0 bases and J dropped 5 bases, with 13 bases sitting between them. The CDR3 sequence: CASSQDCLAGETQYF. The CDR3 DNA follows: TGTGCCAGCAGCCAAGATTGCCTAGCCGGGGAGACCCAGTACTTC.

This clonotype was recorded a few times. The chain recombines TRBV7-3 with TRBJ2-1; 12 bases line up with TRBD1. The V gene end was trimmed by 5 bases and the J gene end by 8 bases; junction bases not matched to a gene: 4. The CDR3 is 14 residues long. Germline assignment: CDR1 SGHTA and CDR2 FQGTGA. The CDR3 region has the DNA TGTGCCAGCAGCCTGGGACAGGGGGCCTATGAGCAGTTCTTC. Translating it yields CASSLGQGAYEQFF.

At least ten counts were recorded for this clonotype. The chain links TRBV10-3 to TRBJ2-7; perhaps TRBD2 as D (5 bases). Trimming took off 3 bases at V and 2 bases at J, with 5 bases between the two ends. The CDR3 is 12 amino acids. Germline values: CDR1 ENHRY, CDR2 SYGVKD. For the CDR3, the DNA is TGTGCCATCAGTGAAGCGGCCTACGAGCAGTACTTC. Protein sequence: CAISEAAYEQYF.

Many counts were recorded for this clonotype. The chain recombines TRBV5-4 with TRBJ2-5; possibly TRBD1 for D (6 bases). V was shortened by 1 base and J by 7 bases, with 14 bases between the two germline ends. The CDR3 spans 14 residues. The V gene's germline CDR1 is SGHNT and CDR2 YYREEE (reference sequence). The CDR3 DNA sequence: TGTGCCAGCAGCTTGACACAGGGCTATGGGACCCAGTACTTC. It codes for CASSLTQGYGTQYF.

The V gene is TRBV12-3 or TRBV12-4, the J gene TRBJ1-4; D not certain. Trimming pared 6 bases from V and 4 bases from J, leaving 12 bases between. The CDR3 has 14 amino acids. The CDR3 DNA sequence: TGTGCCAGCAGCCCAAACGGACTTAATGAAAAACTGTTTTTT. Protein sequence: CASSPNGLNEKLFF.

This clonotype was counted between two and nine times. The chain links TRBV20-1 to TRBJ2-3; TRBD1 or TRBD2 may be the D gene (5 bases each). This CDR3 spans 17 amino acids. Germline values: CDR1 DFQATT, CDR2 SNEGSKA (reference sequence). V lost 5 bases and J lost 6, with 27 bases in between. This CDR3 is CSAERDAGPPGADTQYF. DNA for the CDR3: TGCAGTGCTGAGAGGGACGCCGGGCCCCCTGGGGCTGATACGCAGTATTTT.

This clonotype was picked up many times. The chain is built from TRBV16 and TRBJ1-6; a possible D gene is TRBD1 (5 bases). V lost 0 bases and J lost 10, with 7 bases in between. Germline loops: CDR1 KGHSY, CDR2 FQNENV. This CDR3 is built from 13 residues. This CDR3 is CASSQSGTSPLHF. The CDR3 DNA follows: TGTGCCAGCAGCCAATCAGGGACCTCACCCCTCCACTTT.

This clonotype was seen ten or more times. The chain joins TRBV5-1 to TRBJ2-5, with D possibly TRBD1 on 6 matching bases. Trimming removed 4 bases from V and 4 bases from J, with 11 bases in between. In germline, CDR1 is SGHRS, CDR2 YFSETQ. The CDR3 loop spans 13 amino acids. CDR3 nucleotides: TGCGCCAGCAGCCTGGGGGCGGGAGAGACCCAGTACTTC. Encoded protein: CASSLGAGETQYF.

Ten or more counts support this clonotype. This chain links TRBV3-1 with TRBJ2-3; D uncertain. Trimming shortened V by 2 bases and J by 1 base, and 10 bases separated the two germline ends. Germline V gene sequence: CDR1 LGHDT, CDR2 YNNKEL (reference sequence). CDR3 length: 15 residues. The CDR3 DNA reads as TGTGCCAGCAGCCAACTCCGGATTCGCACAGATACGCAGTATTTT. Translated, it gives CASSQLRIRTDTQYF.